The source of this T cell receptor beta chain is a study of shared clonotypes between healthy human individuals. For the study at large: The donors, a couple of women and a few men, were aged 18 to 49.

Looked up from germline, CDR1 is MNHEY and CDR2 is SMNVEV (reference sequence). The CDR3 runs 15 residues. Trimming removed 6 bases from V and 0 bases from J, with 12 bases in between. Samples underwent the assay at deep level. The table came from immunoSEQ multiplex PCR; TCRdb's copy has only in-frame clones and leaves some out. The sample holds a few million clones; approximately 95% are singletons and the top ten take around 0.4%. Input material: naive CD4+ T cells from PBMCs. As to subset: CD45RA+ positively selected. The chain couples TRBV27 to TRBJ2-1, with a tentative D call TRBD2 (6 bases). The TCR comes from a man aged 18 to 30 in good health. Some clones in this sample may be carry-over from other donors' samples. This CDR3 is CASRKRLDSYNEQFF. In DNA, the CDR3 is TGTGCCAGCAGGAAACGACTAGACTCCTACAATGAGCAGTTCTTC.